The T cell receptor (beta chain) described here comes from a study of CD8 T cells in ankylosing spondylitis. As regards this clonotype: Its antigen remains unknown.

TCRdb used MiXCR to reprocess the 5' RACE reads, holding one entry per CDR3 protein. The sample lists approximately 220,000 distinct CDR3 sequences; around 20% were seen once. Study results and limitations: Seemingly distinctive of ankylosing spondylitis blood was a TCR beta motif formed by eight highly homologous variants.

The clonotype originates from a male donor with ankylosing spondylitis. Sequenced sample: blood, either unsorted or a sorted T cell fraction (not recorded which).

This chain's CDR3 is CASSGGGTEKLFF. Here the CDR3 DNA reads TGTGCCAGCAGTGGAGGGGGTACTGAAAAACTGTTTTTT. J is TRBJ1-4 and V is TRBV25-1; perhaps TRBD1 as D (6 bases). V was shortened by 4 bases and J by 7 bases, with 10 bases between the two germline ends. The CDR3 loop spans 13 amino acids. Per the germline V gene, CDR1 is MGHDK and CDR2 is SYGVNS.